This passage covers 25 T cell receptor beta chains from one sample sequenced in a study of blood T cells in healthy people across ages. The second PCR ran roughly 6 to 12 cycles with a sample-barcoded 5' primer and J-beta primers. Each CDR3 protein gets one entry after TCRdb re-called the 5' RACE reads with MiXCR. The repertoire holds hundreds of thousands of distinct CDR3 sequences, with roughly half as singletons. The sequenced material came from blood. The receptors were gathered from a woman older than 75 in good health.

The chain's CDR3 is CASGGGGGSTSYEQYF. The CDR3 nucleotides are TGTGCCAGCGGGGGTGGGGGCGGGAGTACTTCCTACGAGCAGTACTTC. The chain carries TRBV27 and TRBJ2-7; the D gene is possibly TRBD2 (7 bases). V gave up 8 bases and J gave up 1 base, with 21 bases separating them. The germline V gene encodes CDR1 MNHEY and CDR2 SMNVEV (reference sequence). This CDR3 region has 16 residues.

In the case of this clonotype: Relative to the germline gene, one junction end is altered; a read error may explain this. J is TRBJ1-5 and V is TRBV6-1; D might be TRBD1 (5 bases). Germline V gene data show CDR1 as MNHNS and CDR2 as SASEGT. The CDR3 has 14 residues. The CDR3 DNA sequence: TGTGCCAGCAGTGTCGGGGGAACCAATCAGCTCCAGCATTTT. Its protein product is CASSVGGTNQLQHF.

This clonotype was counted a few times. The CDR3 region is CASSLGTSGVGELFF. CDR3 nucleotide sequence: TGTGCCAGCAGCCTAGGAACTAGCGGGGTCGGGGAGCTGTTTTTT. The chain joins TRBV7-9 to TRBJ2-2, with TRBD2 matching over 10 bases. Germline V gives CDR1 SEHNR, CDR2 FQNEAQ (reference sequence). The J segment lost 7 bases and the V segment lost 5 bases, leaving 7 bases of the junction unmatched. CDR3 length: 15 amino acids.

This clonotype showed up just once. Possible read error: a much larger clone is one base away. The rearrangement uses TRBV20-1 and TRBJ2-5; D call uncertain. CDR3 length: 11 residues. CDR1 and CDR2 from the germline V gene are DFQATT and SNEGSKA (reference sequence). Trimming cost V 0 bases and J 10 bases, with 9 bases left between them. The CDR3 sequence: CSARDQPIQYF. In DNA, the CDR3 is TGCAGTGCTAGAGATCAGCCAATCCAGTACTTC.

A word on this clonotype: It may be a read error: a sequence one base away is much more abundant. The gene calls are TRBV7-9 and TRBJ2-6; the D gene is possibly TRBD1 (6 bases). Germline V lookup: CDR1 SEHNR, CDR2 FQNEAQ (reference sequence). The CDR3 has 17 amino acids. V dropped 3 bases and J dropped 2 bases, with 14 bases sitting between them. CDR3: CASSFWKGVPGANVLTF. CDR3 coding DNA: TGTGCCAGCAGCTTTTGGAAGGGGGTTCCTGGGGCCAACGTCCTGACTTTC. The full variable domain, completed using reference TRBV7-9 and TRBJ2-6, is DTGVSQNPRHKITKRGQNVTFRCDPISEHNRLYWYRQTLGQGPEFLTYFQNEAQLEKSRLLSDRFSAERPKGSFSTLEIQRTEQGDSAMYLCASSFWKGVPGANVLTFGAGSRLTVL.

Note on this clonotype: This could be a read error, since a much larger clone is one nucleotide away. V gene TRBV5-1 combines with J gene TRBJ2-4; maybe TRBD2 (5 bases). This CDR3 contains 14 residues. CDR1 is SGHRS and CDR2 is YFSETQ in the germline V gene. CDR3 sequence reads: CTSSPRSPAGIQYF. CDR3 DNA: TGCACCAGCAGCCCAAGGTCCCCCGCGGGCATTCAGTACTTC.

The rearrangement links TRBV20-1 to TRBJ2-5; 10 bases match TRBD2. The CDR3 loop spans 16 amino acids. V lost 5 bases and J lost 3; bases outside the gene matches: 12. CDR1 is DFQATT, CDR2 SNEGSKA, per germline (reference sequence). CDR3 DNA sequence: TGCAGTGCTGGACTAGCGGTTGCGGTGATTGAAGAGACCCAGTACTTC. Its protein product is CSAGLAVAVIEETQYF.

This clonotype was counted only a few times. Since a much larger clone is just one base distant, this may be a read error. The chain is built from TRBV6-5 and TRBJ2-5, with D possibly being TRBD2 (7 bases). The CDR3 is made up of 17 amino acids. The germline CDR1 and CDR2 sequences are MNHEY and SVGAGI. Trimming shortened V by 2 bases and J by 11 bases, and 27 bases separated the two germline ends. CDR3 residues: CASSYRSPGGSHNEQYF. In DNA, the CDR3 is TGTGCCAGCAGTTACCGGAGCCCGGGGGGCTCTCACAATGAGCAGTACTTC.

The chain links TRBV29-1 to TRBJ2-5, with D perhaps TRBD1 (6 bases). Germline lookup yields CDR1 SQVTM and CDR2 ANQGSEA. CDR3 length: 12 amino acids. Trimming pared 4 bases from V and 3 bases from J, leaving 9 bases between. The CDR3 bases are TGCAGCGTTGCATCAGGGGAAGAGACCCAGTACTTC. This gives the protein CSVASGEETQYF.

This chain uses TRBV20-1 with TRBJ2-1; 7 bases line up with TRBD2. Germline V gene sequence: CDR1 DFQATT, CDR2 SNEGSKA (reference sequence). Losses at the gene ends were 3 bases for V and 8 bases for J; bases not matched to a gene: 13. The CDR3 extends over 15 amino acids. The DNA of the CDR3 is TGCAGTGCTAGGGAGGCCCAGCGGGAAATATATGAGCAGTTCTTC. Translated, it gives CSAREAQREIYEQFF.

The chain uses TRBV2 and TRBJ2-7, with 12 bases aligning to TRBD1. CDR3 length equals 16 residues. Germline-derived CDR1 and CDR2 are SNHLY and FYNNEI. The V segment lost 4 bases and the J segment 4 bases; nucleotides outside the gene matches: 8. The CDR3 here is CASSVNRDRGRYEQYF. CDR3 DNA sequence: TGTGCCAGCAGTGTGAACCGGGACAGGGGGCGTTACGAGCAGTACTTC.

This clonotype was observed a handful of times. The CDR3 protein is CASSLDKGGMRNEQYF. The CDR3 coding sequence is TGTGCCAGCAGCTTAGATAAAGGAGGGATGAGAAATGAGCAGTACTTC. The chain uses TRBV7-9 and TRBJ2-7; TRBD2 might be the D (6 bases). The ends were cut back, 1 base at V and 7 bases at J, with 20 bases in the middle. Germline lookup yields CDR1 SEHNR and CDR2 FQNEAQ (reference sequence). The CDR3 consists of 16 residues.

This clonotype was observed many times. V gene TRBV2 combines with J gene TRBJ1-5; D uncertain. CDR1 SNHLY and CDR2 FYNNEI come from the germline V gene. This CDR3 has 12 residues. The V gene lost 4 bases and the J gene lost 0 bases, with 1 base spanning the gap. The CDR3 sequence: CASSGSNQPQHF. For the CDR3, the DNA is TGTGCCAGCAGTGGTAGCAATCAGCCCCAGCATTTT.

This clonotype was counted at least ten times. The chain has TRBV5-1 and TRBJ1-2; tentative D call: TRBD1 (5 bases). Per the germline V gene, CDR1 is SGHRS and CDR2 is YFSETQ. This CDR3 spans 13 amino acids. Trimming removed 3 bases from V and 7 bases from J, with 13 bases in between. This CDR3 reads CASSSQDRSGYTF. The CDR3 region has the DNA TGCGCCAGCAGCTCACAGGATCGCAGTGGCTACACCTTC.

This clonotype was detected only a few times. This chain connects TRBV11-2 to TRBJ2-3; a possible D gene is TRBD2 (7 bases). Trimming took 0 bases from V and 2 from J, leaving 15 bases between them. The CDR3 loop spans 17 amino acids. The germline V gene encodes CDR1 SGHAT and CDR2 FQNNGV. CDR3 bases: TGTGCCAGCAGCTTAGATCGAACGGGGGGCGTCACAGATACGCAGTATTTT. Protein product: CASSLDRTGGVTDTQYF. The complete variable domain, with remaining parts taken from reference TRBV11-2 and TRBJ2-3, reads EAGVAQSPRYKIIEKRQSVAFWCNPISGHATLYWYQQILGQGPKLLIQFQNNGVVDDSQLPKDRFSAERLKGVDSTLKIQPAKLEDSAVYLCASSLDRTGGVTDTQYFGPGTRLTVL.

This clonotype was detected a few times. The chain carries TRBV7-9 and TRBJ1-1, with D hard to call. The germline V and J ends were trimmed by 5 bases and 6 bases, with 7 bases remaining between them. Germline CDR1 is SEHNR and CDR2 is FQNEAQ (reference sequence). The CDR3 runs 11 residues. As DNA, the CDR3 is TGTGCCAGCAGCGCGACGGCTGAAGCTTTCTTT. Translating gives CASSATAEAFF.

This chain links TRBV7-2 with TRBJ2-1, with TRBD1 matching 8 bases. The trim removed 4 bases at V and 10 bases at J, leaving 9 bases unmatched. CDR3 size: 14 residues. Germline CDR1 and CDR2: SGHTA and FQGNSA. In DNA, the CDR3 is TGTGCCAGCAGCTCAATGGACAGGGTGGGAGAGCAGTTCTTC. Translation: CASSSMDRVGEQFF.

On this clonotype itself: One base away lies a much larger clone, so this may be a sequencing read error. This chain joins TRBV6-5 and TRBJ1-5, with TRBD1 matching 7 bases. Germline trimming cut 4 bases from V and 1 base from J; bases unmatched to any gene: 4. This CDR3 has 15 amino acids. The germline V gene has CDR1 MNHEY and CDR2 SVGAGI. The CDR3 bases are TGTGCCAGCAGTTCCAGGGGGGCGAGCAATCAGCCCCAGCATTTT. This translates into CASSSRGASNQPQHF.

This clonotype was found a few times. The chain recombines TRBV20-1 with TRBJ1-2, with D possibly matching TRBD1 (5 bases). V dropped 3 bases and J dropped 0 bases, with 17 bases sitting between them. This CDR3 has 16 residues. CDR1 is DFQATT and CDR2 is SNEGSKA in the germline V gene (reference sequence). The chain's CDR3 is CSARPSGGTANYGYTF. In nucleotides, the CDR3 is TGCAGTGCTAGGCCTAGCGGGGGAACCGCTAACTATGGCTACACCTTC.

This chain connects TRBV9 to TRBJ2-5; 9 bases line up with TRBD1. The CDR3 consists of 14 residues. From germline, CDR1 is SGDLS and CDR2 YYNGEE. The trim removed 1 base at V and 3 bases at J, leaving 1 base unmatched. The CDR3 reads CASSVTGGEETQYF. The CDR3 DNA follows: TGTGCCAGCAGCGTAACAGGGGGCGAAGAGACCCAGTACTTC.

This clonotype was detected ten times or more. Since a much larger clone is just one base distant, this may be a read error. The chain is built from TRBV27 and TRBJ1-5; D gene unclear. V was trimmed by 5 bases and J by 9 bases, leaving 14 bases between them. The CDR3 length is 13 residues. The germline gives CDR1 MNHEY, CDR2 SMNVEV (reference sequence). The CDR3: CASSGASYWPQHF. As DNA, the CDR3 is TGTGCCAGCAGTGGAGCGAGTTATTGGCCCCAGCATTTT.

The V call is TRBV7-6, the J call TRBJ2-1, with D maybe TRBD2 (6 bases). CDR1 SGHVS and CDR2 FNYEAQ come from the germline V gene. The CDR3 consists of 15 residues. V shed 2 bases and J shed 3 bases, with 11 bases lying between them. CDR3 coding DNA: TGTGCCAGCAGCTTAACGGGCGGGGACTACAATGAGCAGTTCTTC. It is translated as CASSLTGGDYNEQFF.

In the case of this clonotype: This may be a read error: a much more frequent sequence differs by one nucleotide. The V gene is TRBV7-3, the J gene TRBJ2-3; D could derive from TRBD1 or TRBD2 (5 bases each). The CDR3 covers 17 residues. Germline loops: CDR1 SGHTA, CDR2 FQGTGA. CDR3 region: CASSLMGPLSGADAQYF. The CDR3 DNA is TGTGCCAGCAGCTTAATGGGACCCCTCTCGGGCGCAGATGCGCAGTATTTT. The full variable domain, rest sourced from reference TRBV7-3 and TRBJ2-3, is GAGVSQTPSNKVTEKGKYVELRCDPISGHTALYWYRQSLGQGPEFLIYFQGTGAADDSGLPNDRFFAVRPEGSVSTLKIQRTERGDSAVYLCASSLMGPLSGADAQYFGPGTRLTVL.

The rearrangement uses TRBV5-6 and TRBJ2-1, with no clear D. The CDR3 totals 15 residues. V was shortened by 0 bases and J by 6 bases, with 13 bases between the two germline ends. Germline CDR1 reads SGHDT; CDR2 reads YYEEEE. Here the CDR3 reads CASSLGLGSGNEQFF. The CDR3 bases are TGTGCCAGCAGCTTGGGCCTGGGGTCGGGCAATGAGCAGTTCTTC.

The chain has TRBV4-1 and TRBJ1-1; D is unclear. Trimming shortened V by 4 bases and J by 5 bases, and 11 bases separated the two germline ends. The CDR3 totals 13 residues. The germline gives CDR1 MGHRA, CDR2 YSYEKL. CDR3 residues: CASSPGPITEAFF. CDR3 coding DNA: TGCGCCAGCAGCCCGGGTCCAATAACTGAAGCTTTCTTT.